This T cell receptor (beta chain) was found in a study of technical replicates of blood from a handful of donors. Germline CDR1 reads SGHTA; CDR2 reads FQGNSA. The CDR3 consists of 14 residues. Trimming shortened V by 5 bases and J by 7 bases, and 15 bases separated the two germline ends. The data were produced by immunoSEQ multiplex PCR, yet TCRdb's version contains in-frame clones alone and is incomplete. The data hold tens of thousands of clones, with about 91% observed a single time. The material sequenced was T cells isolated from PBMCs. This rearrangement joins TRBV7-2 to TRBJ1-5; no clear D. The TCR was taken from a human donor in good health. For the CDR3, the DNA is TGTGCCAGCAGCCCGAGAGGGCTGGAACAGCCCCAGCATTTT. Translated, it gives CASSPRGLEQPQHF. The entire variable domain, with the rest obtained from reference TRBV7-2 and TRBJ1-5, is as follows: GAGVSQSPSNKVTEKGKDVELRCDPISGHTALYWYRQSLGQGLEFLIYFQGNSAPDKSGLPSDRFSAERTGGSVSTLTIQRTQQEDSAVYLCASSPRGLEQPQHFGDGTRLSIL.